This T cell receptor (beta chain) was captured by sequencing in a study of CD8 T cells in Susac syndrome. Study details: The Susac syndrome patients that were sequenced included over five with active disease and under ten in remission.

Reverse transcription used roughly 0.45 to 1 ug RNA and random hexamers. Amplification of TCR beta CDR3 was carried out by immunoSEQ multiplex PCR, which covered 54 Vbeta and 13 Jbeta segments. TCRdb used MiXCR to reprocess the immunoSEQ multiplex PCR reads, holding one entry per CDR3 protein. The table has 75,000 to 95,000 distinct CDR3 sequences, approximately 95% seen once. Germline loops: CDR1 MNHEY, CDR2 SVGAGI. Trimming took off 1 base at V and 0 bases at J, with 13 bases between the two ends. The CDR3 loop spans 16 amino acids. Definite or probable Susac syndrome was diagnosed using recently defined diagnostic criteria.

The sequenced sample consisted of CD8+ T cells from PBMCs. The TCR originated in a human donor with Susac syndrome. V is TRBV6-5 and J is TRBJ2-7, with D possibly called TRBD1 or TRBD2 (5 bases each). CDR3 DNA: TGTGCCAGCAGTTACTACGGGGCTACTAGCTCCTACGAGCAGTACTTC. Translated: CASSYYGATSSYEQYF.